Listed below are T cell receptor beta chains from one sample, sequenced in a study of shared clonotypes between healthy human individuals. Sequenced by immunoSEQ multiplex PCR; TCRdb stores in-frame clones only, minus some. The repertoire has some 1 million clones, approximately 70% of them found once; the top ten carry over 1.3%. Sequencing input: memory CD4+ T cells sorted from blood. These receptors were collected from a man aged 18 to 30 in good health. CDR3s leave out the opening cysteine and the closing phenylalanine or tryptophan.

v_gene: TRBV11-2
j_gene: TRBJ1-5
CDR3aa: ASSRTGQGGYQPQH

v_gene: TRBV7-2
j_gene: TRBJ2-3
CDR3aa: ASSKGLAVRDTQY

v_gene: TRBV6-5
j_gene: TRBJ2-2
CDR3aa: ASRIGQGTGELF

v_gene: TRBV7-9
j_gene: TRBJ1-6
CDR3aa: ASSPQFGGSPLH

v_gene: TRBV6-5
j_gene: TRBJ2-7
CDR3aa: ASSRSGGAYEQY

v_gene: TRBV29-1
j_gene: TRBJ2-2
CDR3aa: SVEGPTGELF

v_gene: TRBV18
j_gene: TRBJ1-1
CDR3aa: ASSRDKNTEAF

v_gene: TRBV6-1
j_gene: TRBJ2-4
CDR3aa: ASSVGEGWDAKNIQY

v_gene: TRBV7-2
j_gene: TRBJ1-2
CDR3aa: ASSLFPTGESYGYT

v_gene: TRBV7-9
j_gene: TRBJ1-4
CDR3aa: ASSRRNRDLGEKLF

v_gene: TRBV5-1
j_gene: TRBJ2-5
CDR3aa: APSSGQQETQY

v_gene: TRBV11-2
j_gene: TRBJ2-5
CDR3aa: ASSLEGLQKETQY

v_gene: TRBV6-1
j_gene: TRBJ2-3
CDR3aa: ASNGQGRSDTQY

v_gene: TRBV28
j_gene: TRBJ2-7
CDR3aa: ASSLSYGGYYEQY

v_gene: TRBV4-1
j_gene: TRBJ2-1
CDR3aa: ASSQGLVRGEQF

v_gene: TRBV5-1
j_gene: TRBJ1-5
CDR3aa: ASSYAPGNSNQPQH

v_gene: TRBV2
j_gene: TRBJ1-6
CDR3aa: ASSRTPREPLH

v_gene: TRBV10-2
j_gene: TRBJ2-7
CDR3aa: ASMGDYEQY

v_gene: TRBV7-9
j_gene: TRBJ2-6
CDR3aa: ASSSIVANVLT

v_gene: TRBV7-8
j_gene: TRBJ2-3
CDR3aa: ASSLGTGSTDTQY

v_gene: TRBV5-5
j_gene: TRBJ2-1
CDR3aa: ASSQSGRATNEQF

v_gene: TRBV28
j_gene: TRBJ1-6
CDR3aa: ASQPGTEYNSPLH

v_gene: TRBV13
j_gene: TRBJ2-1
CDR3aa: ASSTHQLAGGPSYNEQF

v_gene: TRBV5-1
j_gene: TRBJ2-3
CDR3aa: ASSPGGVGDTQY

v_gene: TRBV19
j_gene: TRBJ2-2
CDR3aa: ASSIGRAGDLAGELF

v_gene: TRBV5-4
j_gene: TRBJ2-7
CDR3aa: ASSTVAGAYYEQY

v_gene: TRBV4-3
j_gene: TRBJ2-3
CDR3aa: ASSQGTSGSTDTQY

v_gene: TRBV9
j_gene: TRBJ1-3
CDR3aa: ASSPKVLGNTIY

v_gene: TRBV11-3
j_gene: TRBJ2-2
CDR3aa: ASSSHGGGSAGELF

v_gene: TRBV5-1
j_gene: TRBJ2-2
CDR3aa: ASSAQGGFTGELF

v_gene: TRBV4-3
j_gene: TRBJ2-7
CDR3aa: ASSQAIAGNEQY

v_gene: TRBV6-5
j_gene: TRBJ1-4
CDR3aa: ASSYSQGGEEKLF

v_gene: TRBV6-5
j_gene: TRBJ2-2
CDR3aa: ASSKAPGELF

v_gene: TRBV30
j_gene: TRBJ2-5
CDR3aa: AWSIGAGGSETQY

v_gene: TRBV7-8
j_gene: TRBJ1-2
CDR3aa: ASSPQGNYGYT

v_gene: TRBV2
j_gene: TRBJ2-2
CDR3aa: ASTSGVTNTGELF

v_gene: TRBV28
j_gene: TRBJ2-1
CDR3aa: ASSSLQGFSYNEQF

v_gene: TRBV5-1
j_gene: TRBJ1-6
CDR3aa: ASSSTYRSGDSPLH

v_gene: TRBV5-6
j_gene: TRBJ2-5
CDR3aa: ASSLTRGGETQY

v_gene: TRBV5-4
j_gene: TRBJ1-2
CDR3aa: ASSPDNNYGYT

v_gene: TRBV9
j_gene: TRBJ2-5
CDR3aa: ASSVDLFQETQY

v_gene: TRBV5-4
j_gene: TRBJ2-3
CDR3aa: ASSLFGASGTDTQY

v_gene: TRBV7-9
j_gene: TRBJ2-5
CDR3aa: ASSHRGGEETQY

v_gene: TRBV30
j_gene: TRBJ2-4
CDR3aa: ACSGGAKNIQY

v_gene: TRBV5-4
j_gene: TRBJ2-3
CDR3aa: AAQGEPGTDTQY

v_gene: TRBV12-5
j_gene: TRBJ2-3
CDR3aa: ASGRPTRGLTDTQY

v_gene: TRBV30
j_gene: TRBJ2-5
CDR3aa: AWSIFGGAKETQY

v_gene: TRBV6-6
j_gene: TRBJ1-5
CDR3aa: ASSYDRGRNQPQH

v_gene: TRBV29-1
j_gene: TRBJ2-5
CDR3aa: SVDGSAGEETQY

v_gene: TRBV28
j_gene: TRBJ1-6
CDR3aa: ASSLGDRGSSPLH

v_gene: TRBV6-6
j_gene: TRBJ2-7
CDR3aa: ASTPGGQNYEQY

v_gene: TRBV11-2
j_gene: TRBJ1-1
CDR3aa: ASSLSPGVTEAF

v_gene: TRBV7-9
j_gene: TRBJ1-4
CDR3aa: ASSLAMETNEKLF